These 23 T cell receptor beta chains came from one sample sequenced in a study of tumor-infiltrating lymphocytes in primary liver carcinoma. Synthesis of TCR beta cDNA was carried out from approximately 470 ng total RNA with a constant-region primer. Three nested multiplex PCR rounds, a slightly modified ARM-PCR method, built the TCR beta libraries. In the first two PCR rounds, TRBV1-TRBV30 forward primers were paired with a C-beta reverse primer, and each round lasted approximately 9 cycles. TCRdb analysed the multiplex PCR reads with MiXCR anew, one entry per CDR3 protein. The profile covers some 130,000 distinct CDR3 sequences, with around 70% appearing a single time and about 8% taken by the ten largest. From about 19-30 mg of unsorted bulk tissue, DNA and RNA were co-extracted together. Sequencing was performed on tumor-adjacent normal liver tissue. These TCRs come from a woman aged 60-75 years with primary liver carcinoma and hepatitis B virus infection.

The V call is TRBV29-1, the J call TRBJ2-3; D ambiguous. V was shortened by 4 bases and J by 9 bases, with 29 bases between the two germline ends. Looked up from germline, CDR1 is SQVTM and CDR2 is ANQGSEA. The CDR3 runs to 17 residues. As DNA, the CDR3 is TGCAGCGTTGGGCAAGCCCCGGATGGAAGCCTTGCGGACACGCAGTATTTT. Translation: CSVGQAPDGSLADTQYF.

The V call is TRBV11-2, the J call TRBJ2-7; 11 bases match TRBD1. Looked up from germline, CDR1 is SGHAT and CDR2 is FQNNGV. The CDR3 spans 15 residues. Written as DNA, the CDR3 is TGTGAAGGCAGCTACGCTGGACAGGGGGCACGAGAACAGTACTTC. It encodes CEGSYAGQGAREQYF.

Worth noting for this clonotype: At one of its ends the junction is not consistent with the germline gene, which may arise from a read error. The chain employs TRBV7-9 and TRBJ2-5; unclear D gene. The CDR3 is 15 residues long. Germline values: CDR1 SEHNR, CDR2 FQNEAQ (reference sequence). The CDR3: CVSSWRTAYQEIQYF. CDR3 nucleotides: TGTGTCAGCAGCTGGCGGACGGCGTACCAAGAGATCCAGTACTTC.

This clonotype appeared many times. The V call is TRBV5-1, the J call TRBJ2-1, with D tentatively TRBD2 (6 bases). Germline V gives CDR1 SGHRS, CDR2 YFSETQ. The CDR3 covers 13 residues. V lost 4 bases and J lost 9, with 14 bases in between. In nucleotides, the CDR3 is TGCGCCAGCAGCCTACCGGACTATTTTGAGCAGTTCTTC. This encodes CASSLPDYFEQFF.

This chain connects TRBV29-1 to TRBJ2-7; no definite D call. V lost 3 bases to trimming and J lost 9 bases, with 15 bases between them. The CDR3 sequence is 12 residues long. Germline-derived CDR1 and CDR2 are SQVTM and ANQGSEA. In DNA form, the CDR3 reads TGCAGCGTTGAGACTCCTTCTGGCCGGCAGTACTTC. This codes for CSVETPSGRQYF.

In the case of this clonotype: In this CDR3 the conserved last residue, phenylalanine or tryptophan, is missing, so a read error is likely. The CDR3, as DNA: TGTGCCAGGAGGGATGGGGATCGGGACACCGGGGAGCTGTTTTTA. This sequence encodes CARRDGDRDTGELFL. The rearrangement links TRBV6-5 to TRBJ2-2; weak D call: TRBD2 (5 bases). This CDR3 is 15 amino acids long. Per the germline V gene, CDR1 is MNHEY and CDR2 is SVGAGI. Between the trimmed V and J ends, which lost 9 bases and 3 bases, there was a span of 17 bases.

As regards this clonotype: One end of the junction is discordant with germline, which a read error may explain. The chain employs TRBV11-2 and TRBJ2-5; 7 bases line up with TRBD2. Germline V gene lookup returns CDR1 SGHAT and CDR2 FQNNGV. The CDR3 has 13 amino acids. DNA of the CDR3: TGTGCCGGCAGCCTCGGGACGCGGGAGACCCAATACTTC. It specifies CAGSLGTRETQYF.

A note on this clonotype: It may be a read error: a sequence one base away is much more abundant. V usage is TRBV28 and J usage is TRBJ2-4; 7 nucleotides agree with TRBD2. CDR1 is MDHEN, CDR2 SYDVKM, per germline. This CDR3 has 16 amino acids. The CDR3 is CASSPLSGLAKNIQHF. The CDR3 nucleotides read TGTGCCAGCAGTCCCCTTAGCGGGCTAGCCAAAAACATTCAGCACTTC.

This clonotype appeared once. A junction end diverges from the germline sequence, so it may reflect a read error. The chain joins TRBV6-2 or TRBV6-3 to TRBJ2-2; weak D call: TRBD1 (5 bases). Per germline, CDR1 MNHEY and CDR2 SVGEGT. The CDR3 has 14 amino acids. CDR3 nucleotide sequence: TGTGACAGCAGACAGATGGCATCCACCGGGGAGCTGTTTTTT. Its protein product is CDSRQMASTGELFF.

This clonotype was seen many times. An end of the junction differs from the germline gene, which may be a read error. V is TRBV29-1 and J is TRBJ2-2; D might be TRBD1 (5 bases). Germline lookup yields CDR1 SQVTM and CDR2 ANQGSEA. The CDR3 length is 14 residues. The DNA of the CDR3 is TGCGGCGTTGGGCCCAGGGAAAGGACCGGGGAGCTGTTTTTT. The encoded protein is CGVGPRERTGELFF.

This clonotype was seen a single time. Because it lacks the conserved phenylalanine or tryptophan at the end, this CDR3 is likely a read error. The V and J genes are TRBV11-2 and TRBJ2-1; weak D call: TRBD2 (5 bases). Trimming stripped 0 bases from V and 13 bases from J, with 16 bases between. CDR3 length: 14 residues. Germline CDR1 reads SGHAT; CDR2 reads FQNNGV. The CDR3 DNA is TGTGCCAGCAGCTTAGATCCGGGGTTAGTGGGACAGTTCCTC. Its translation: CASSLDPGLVGQFL.

In its sample, this clonotype was seen many times. CDR3 in amino acids: CASSPESGFIGELFF. In DNA form, the CDR3 reads TGTGCCAGCAGCCCCGAGTCCGGCTTTATCGGGGAGCTGTTTTTT. The chain combines TRBV14 with TRBJ2-2, with no clear D. Trimming cost V 4 bases and J 7 bases, with 16 bases left between them. This CDR3 has 15 residues. In germline, CDR1 is SGHDN, CDR2 FVKESK.

This clonotype was counted only a few times. Since the CDR3 does not end with the conserved phenylalanine or tryptophan, this likely comes from a read error. V is TRBV11-2 and J is TRBJ1-6; TRBD1 matches at 8 bases. The CDR3 covers 16 residues. Germline V gives CDR1 SGHAT, CDR2 FQNNGV. The CDR3 reads CANGSTRTGYNSPLHS. CDR3 nucleotides: TGTGCCAACGGCTCAACACGGACAGGGTATAATTCGCCCCTCCACTCT.

Of note for this clonotype: One base away lies a much larger clone, so this may be a sequencing read error. The chain carries TRBV28 and TRBJ2-1; D may match TRBD1 or TRBD2 (5 bases each). The germline V and J ends were trimmed by 10 bases and 0 bases, with 16 bases remaining between them. Germline V gene data show CDR1 as MDHEN and CDR2 as SYDVKM. This CDR3 has 15 amino acids. CDR3 in amino acids: CAIKVLGGSYNEQFF. Here the CDR3 DNA reads TGTGCCATCAAAGTACTTGGGGGCTCCTACAATGAGCAGTTCTTC.

The V gene is TRBV7-3, the J gene TRBJ1-1; D unresolved. The V and J ends lost 1 base and 5 bases respectively, with 11 bases between them. The germline CDR1 and CDR2 sequences are SGHTA and FQGTGA. CDR3 length equals 14 residues. The DNA for the CDR3 is TGTGCCAGCAGCTTAATCCCGTGGAATACTGAAGCTTTCTTT. This gives the protein CASSLIPWNTEAFF.

Turning to this clonotype: The junction departs from the called germline gene at one end, perhaps through a read error. This chain links TRBV5-6 with TRBJ1-3, with unresolved D. The CDR3 covers 12 residues. Germline lookup yields CDR1 SGHDT and CDR2 YYEEEE. CDR3 residues: CTSSCSGNTIYF. The CDR3 DNA follows: TGTACCAGCAGCTGCTCTGGAAACACCATATATTTT.

This clonotype has a handful of counts. A much more abundant neighbour one base away suggests this may be a read error. This CDR3 is CASTVAETDMQYF. The CDR3 nucleotides read TGTGCCAGCACGGTGGCCGAGACAGATATGCAGTATTTT. The rearrangement links TRBV6-1 to TRBJ2-3; weak D call: TRBD1 (5 bases). The CDR3 covers 13 residues. Per germline, CDR1 MNHNS and CDR2 SASEGT.

Regarding this clonotype: A read error is likely, as this CDR3 ends without the conserved phenylalanine or tryptophan. The chain couples TRBV11-3 to TRBJ2-5; maybe TRBD1 (5 bases). The CDR3 spans 13 residues. Germline lookup yields CDR1 SGHNT and CDR2 YENEEA. CDR3 loop: CTSSSDSHETQYS. CDR3 sequence (DNA): TGTACCAGCAGCTCAGACAGCCACGAGACCCAGTACTCC.

A remark on this clonotype: Germline and junction disagree at one end, which may indicate a read error. The chain combines TRBV11-3 with TRBJ2-1, with 8 bases aligning to TRBD1. The CDR3 is 14 amino acids. Germline CDR1 SGHNT, CDR2 YENEEA. CDR3 sequence reads: CASSSTGVLHELFF. CDR3 bases: TGTGCCAGTAGCTCGACAGGGGTTTTGCATGAGCTGTTCTTC.

On this clonotype: At one end, the junction sequence differs from germline, possibly due to a read error. The chain couples TRBV13 to TRBJ2-7, with TRBD2 matching 10 bases. Germline-derived CDR1 and CDR2 are PRHDT and FYEKMQ (reference sequence). The CDR3 contains 15 residues. CDR3 nucleotide sequence: TGTGCCAACAGCTCCAGGACTAGCGGACCCTACGAGCAGTACTTC. Protein: CANSSRTSGPYEQYF.

This clonotype was picked up many times. V and J are TRBV4-2 and TRBJ2-2, with D unclear. Looked up from germline, CDR1 is LGHNA and CDR2 is YNFKEQ. The CDR3 totals 9 residues. CDR3 loop: CGNTGELFF. Written as DNA, the CDR3 is TGTGGGAACACCGGGGAGCTGTTTTTT.

With respect to this clonotype: One end of the junction does not line up with germline, which may come from a read error. The V call is TRBV6-2 or TRBV6-3, the J call TRBJ2-1; possible D gene TRBD1, 6 bases. CDR1 MNHEY and CDR2 SVGEGT come from the germline V gene. This CDR3 is 13 amino acids long. The CDR3 is CACSSLQGNEQFF. The DNA for the CDR3 is TGTGCCTGCAGTTCCTTACAGGGCAATGAGCAGTTCTTC.

Concerning this clonotype: A much larger clone differs by one base, so this may be a read error. J is TRBJ2-5 and V is TRBV5-6; 8 bases are shared with TRBD1. CDR3 length: 15 amino acids. CDR1 and CDR2 from the germline V gene are SGHDT and YYEEEE. The CDR3 spells CVSSSGRQGLETQYF. Written as DNA, the CDR3 is TGTGTCAGCAGCTCGGGGCGACAGGGGCTGGAGACCCAGTACTTC.